The 8 T cell receptor beta chains below were found in one sample sequenced in a study of control samples from healthy donors and cancer patients. The assay was immunoSEQ multiplex PCR, and TCRdb's table has in-frame clones only and misses some. The sample carries tens of thousands of clones, roughly 91% recorded once. Material: blood. All receptors come from a man aged 25 to 40 in good health.

V usage is TRBV7-9 and J usage is TRBJ2-2, with TRBD1 identical over 8 bases. The junction had 2 bases not matched to a gene; V was cut back by 3 bases and J by 2 bases. The length of the CDR3 is 15 residues. The V gene's germline CDR1 is SEHNR and CDR2 FQNEAQ (reference sequence). The CDR3 sequence: CASSFRGRNTGELFF. Here the CDR3 DNA reads TGTGCCAGCAGCTTCAGGGGGCGCAACACCGGGGAGCTGTTTTTT. Complete variable domain (other parts from reference TRBV7-9 and TRBJ2-2): DTGVSQNPRHKITKRGQNVTFRCDPISEHNRLYWYRQTLGQGPEFLTYFQNEAQLEKSRLLSDRFSAERPKGSFSTLEIQRTEQGDSAMYLCASSFRGRNTGELFFGEGSRLTVL.

The chain couples TRBV15 to TRBJ1-5; D not certain. This CDR3 is 15 amino acids long. Trimming took off 1 base at V and 6 bases at J, with 13 bases between the two ends. In germline, CDR1 is LNHNV, CDR2 YYDKDF (reference sequence). The CDR3 here is CATSRAGGLIQPQHF. The CDR3 nucleotides are TGTGCCACCAGCAGAGCTGGCGGGTTGATTCAGCCCCAGCATTTT.

The rearrangement uses TRBV5-4 and TRBJ2-3; D is unclear. CDR1 SGHNT and CDR2 YYREEE come from the germline V gene (reference sequence). V was pared by 4 bases and J by 3 bases, with 15 bases between. The CDR3 length is 15 residues. This chain's CDR3 is CASSRTATATDTQYF. In DNA, the CDR3 is TGTGCCAGCAGCCGGACCGCGACGGCTACAGATACGCAGTATTTT.

This clone was detected a few times. The chain joins TRBV19 to TRBJ1-1; D ambiguous. The CDR3 has 13 amino acids. Germline-derived CDR1 and CDR2 are LNHDA and SQIVND (reference sequence). Trimming left V 3 bases short and J 1 base short, with 6 bases between. DNA for the CDR3: TGTGCCAGTAGTATTACGGGGAACACTGAAGCTTTCTTT. It yields the protein CASSITGNTEAFF.

V usage is TRBV6-6 and J usage is TRBJ2-1; D is unclear. The CDR3 runs 14 residues. V was clipped by 3 bases and J by 7 bases, with 13 bases between them. Germline loops: CDR1 MNHNY, CDR2 SVGAGI (reference sequence). In DNA, the CDR3 is TGTGCCAGCAGTTATCGTCTAGACTTAAATGAGCAGTTCTTC. Translating it yields CASSYRLDLNEQFF.

This clone was counted between two and nine times. For the CDR3, the DNA is TGTGCCAGCAGCCAAGTAAGTGGGACTAACTATGGCTACACCTTC. Amino acid sequence: CASSQVSGTNYGYTF. This rearrangement joins TRBV3-1 (or the pseudogene TRBV3-2) to TRBJ1-2; D call uncertain. Germline V gene data show CDR1 as LGHDT and CDR2 as YNNKEL (reference sequence). The CDR3 covers 15 residues. V was shortened by 1 base and J by 0 bases, with 9 bases between the two germline ends.

This chain joins TRBV18 and TRBJ1-4; D not resolved. This CDR3 comprises 17 residues. CDR1 and CDR2 (germline): KGHSH, LQKENI. Trimming removed 1 base from V and 8 bases from J, with 20 bases in between. For the CDR3, the DNA is TGTGCCAGCTCACCACGGTCCAAGGGCGGTACCCACGAAAAACTGTTTTTT. It encodes CASSPRSKGGTHEKLFF.

The chain uses TRBV7-9 and TRBJ2-2; D gene unclear. This CDR3 is 16 amino acids long. V shed 5 bases and J shed 6 bases, with 19 bases lying between them. Germline V gives CDR1 SEHNR, CDR2 FQNEAQ (reference sequence). The CDR3 DNA follows: TGTGCCAGCAGCGGGCCCAGTGCCTTTTCTGCCGGGGAGCTGTTTTTT. Protein product: CASSGPSAFSAGELFF.